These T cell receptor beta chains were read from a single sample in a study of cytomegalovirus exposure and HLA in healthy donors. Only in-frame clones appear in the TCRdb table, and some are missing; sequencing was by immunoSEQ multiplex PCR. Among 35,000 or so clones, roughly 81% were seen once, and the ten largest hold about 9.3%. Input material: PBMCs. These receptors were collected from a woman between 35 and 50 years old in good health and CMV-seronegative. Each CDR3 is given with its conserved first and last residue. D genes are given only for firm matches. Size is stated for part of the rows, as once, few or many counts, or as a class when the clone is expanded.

DNA: TGTGCCAGCAGCCAGGGCAACCCCACAGATACGCAGTATTTT; CDR3: CASSQGNPTDTQYF; V: TRBV27; D: .; size: .; J: TRBJ2-3
DNA: TGTGCCAGCAGCTTTAGACGGGGGTTCAATAATTCACCCCTCCACTTT; CDR3: CASSFRRGFNNSPLHF; V: TRBV7-2; D: .; size: .; J: TRBJ1-6
DNA: TGTGCCAGCAGCTTAGCCGGCAGGAATAATTCACCCCTCCACTTT; CDR3: CASSLAGRNNSPLHF; V: TRBV11-1; D: .; size: few; J: TRBJ1-6
DNA: TGCGCCAGCAGTTCCCCCCCGCCGGACAGCTCCTACGAGCAGTACTTC; CDR3: CASSSPPPDSSYEQYF; V: TRBV23-1; D: .; size: few; J: TRBJ2-7
DNA: TGTGCCAGCAGTAAACGGGACAGGGCTCTTGGTAGTCTCACTGAAGCTTTCTTT; CDR3: CASSKRDRALGSLTEAFF; V: TRBV2; D: TRBD1; size: few; J: TRBJ1-1
DNA: TGCAGCGTTGACAGTTACTATGGCTACACCTTC; CDR3: CSVDSYYGYTF; V: TRBV29-1; D: .; size: .; J: TRBJ1-2
DNA: TGTGCCAGCAGCCCGGGACAGGGGAATAGCAATCAGCCCCAGCATTTT; CDR3: CASSPGQGNSNQPQHF; V: TRBV6-6; D: TRBD1; size: .; J: TRBJ1-5
DNA: TGTGCCAGCAGTCCAGGGGGACTTACCTTGGATGGCTACACCTTC; CDR3: CASSPGGLTLDGYTF; V: TRBV28; D: TRBD1; size: .; J: TRBJ1-2
DNA: TGTGCCACCAGCAGGGGACAAGGGCAGCCCCAGCATTTT; CDR3: CATSRGQGQPQHF; V: TRBV15; D: .; size: .; J: TRBJ1-5
DNA: TGCGCCAGCAGCCCCCCCGGACAGTTGACCGGGGAGCTGTTTTTT; CDR3: CASSPPGQLTGELFF; V: TRBV5-1; D: .; size: .; J: TRBJ2-2
DNA: TGCGCCAGCAGCCTGGGACAGCCCGCTAGCACAGATACGCAGTATTTT; CDR3: CASSLGQPASTDTQYF; V: TRBV5-1; D: TRBD1; size: few; J: TRBJ2-3
DNA: TGTGCCAGCAGTTCGGACAGCGAGGCAGATCAGCCCCAGCATTTT; CDR3: CASSSDSEADQPQHF; V: TRBV2; D: .; size: .; J: TRBJ1-5
DNA: TGCGCCAGCAGCCAAAGGGCACAGGGTGAGGGTGGCTACACCTTC; CDR3: CASSQRAQGEGGYTF; V: TRBV4-3; D: .; size: .; J: TRBJ1-2
DNA: TGTGCCAGCAGCCGCATGGACACGACTGGATCACCCCTCCACTTT; CDR3: CASSRMDTTGSPLHF; V: TRBV28; D: .; size: .; J: TRBJ1-6
DNA: TGTGCCACCACGGCGGGGAGGGGACCTAATGAAAAACTGTTTTTT; CDR3: CATTAGRGPNEKLFF; V: TRBV15; D: .; size: few; J: TRBJ1-4
DNA: TGCAGCGGGCGAGACAGTCGGAGTGGCTACACCTTC; CDR3: CSGRDSRSGYTF; V: TRBV29-1; D: .; size: .; J: TRBJ1-2
DNA: TGTGCCAGCAGCTTAGTGTGGGGCATGAACACTGAAGCTTTCTTT; CDR3: CASSLVWGMNTEAFF; V: TRBV7-2; D: .; size: once; J: TRBJ1-1